This note documents a single T cell receptor (beta chain) sequence. Sequencing was performed with immunoSEQ multiplex PCR; in TCRdb, only in-frame clones are kept and a portion is missing. The repertoire holds roughly 250,000 clones, with 83% as singletons. This CDR3 has 17 residues. V lost 0 bases to trimming and J lost 1 base, with 13 bases between them. The germline gives CDR1 KGHDR, CDR2 SFDVKD. This entry belongs to a study of blood T cell repertoires in COVID-19. The sequencing sample was made of peripheral blood. The chain joins TRBV24-1 to TRBJ2-3; weak D call: TRBD2 (7 bases). This sequence originates from a woman aged 45-65 years with acute or convalescent COVID-19. CDR3 nucleotides: TGTGCCACCAGTGATTTGCGGACCGGGGGGCGCACAGATACGCAGTATTTT. Amino acids: CATSDLRTGGRTDTQYF.